Each of the 8 T cell receptor beta chains below was sequenced from the same sample in a study of T cell repertoires in cytomegalovirus infection (dated by TCRdb to the late 2010s). No antigen has been identified for these receptors. This specimen's treatment or condition label, per the study, means: in vitro stimulation with specific CMV peptide epitopes to enrich CMV-specific T cells. Reads for this sample came from an Illumina HiSeq 1500. The public reads were reprocessed in TCRdb via fastp at Q25 and MiXCR, keeping in-frame beta chains. Records with the same CDR3 protein are collapsed into one entry carrying the most frequent genes and DNA. This sample is represented by approximately 990,000 distinct CDR3 sequences; approximately 31% of them were singletons. Jointly, the top ten make up about an eighth of the sample. This specimen consisted of cultured CD8+ T cells from PBMCs, obtained from culture after CMV antigen stimulation. The source is a human donor in good health (CMV status not recorded). Some clones in this sample may be carry-over from other donors' samples.

This clonotype was seen ten or more times. This sequence joins TRBV7-9 and TRBJ2-1, with TRBD2 matching over 7 bases. Per the germline V gene, CDR1 is SEHNR and CDR2 is FQNEAQ (reference sequence). Unmatched junction bases numbered 4, after V lost 5 bases and J lost 6 bases. The CDR3 spans 13 residues. The CDR3 loop reads CASSQTSFNEQFF. The CDR3 DNA reads TGTGCCAGCAGCCAGACTAGCTTCAATGAGCAGTTCTTC.

This chain links TRBV12-5 with TRBJ1-1, with TRBD1 identical over 7 bases. Germline CDR1 and CDR2: LGHNT and FRNRAP. The CDR3 consists of 18 residues. V shed 3 bases and J 3 bases; nucleotides not matched to a gene: 16. For the CDR3, the DNA is TGTGCTAGTGGTTTCCTGACAGGGTATTTGCGGGCCGACACTGAAGCTTTCTTT. Its translation: CASGFLTGYLRADTEAFF.

This rearrangement joins TRBV19 to TRBJ1-5; 9 bases are shared with TRBD1. V trimming: 3 bases; J trimming: 6 bases; junction bases outside the gene matches: 6. Germline CDR1 is LNHDA and CDR2 is SQIVND (reference sequence). The CDR3 totals 15 residues. CDR3 sequence (DNA): TGTGCCAGTAGTATGGTTCGGGACAGGGTTCAGCCCCAGCATTTT. Encoded protein: CASSMVRDRVQPQHF.

In this sample, this clonotype turned up a few times. This rearrangement joins TRBV29-1 to TRBJ1-2; D possibly corresponds to TRBD1 (6 bases). Trimming removed 6 bases at V and 4 bases at J, with 15 bases between. The CDR3 sequence is 13 residues long. Germline CDR1 SQVTM, CDR2 ANQGSEA. CDR3 loop: CSVSDRLLYGYTF. CDR3 coding DNA: TGCAGCGTCAGCGACAGGCTACTCTATGGCTACACCTTC. Looking up the rest from reference TRBV29-1 and TRBJ1-2 gives the full variable domain: SAVISQKPSRDICQRGTSLTIQCQVDSQVTMMFWYRQQPGQSLTLIATANQGSEATYESGFVIDKFPISRPNLTFSTLTVSNMSPEDSSIYLCSVSDRLLYGYTFGSGTRLTVV.

V and J are TRBV12-5 and TRBJ2-2; possibly TRBD1 or TRBD2 for D (6 bases each). The CDR3 has 13 amino acids. V lost 8 bases, J lost 8 bases, and 15 bases lay in between. CDR1 and CDR2 (germline): LGHNT, FRNRAP. DNA for the CDR3: TGTGCTAGTACATGGGGGGCAGGAGGGGAGCTGTTTTTT. It specifies CASTWGAGGELFF.

This chain connects TRBV19 to TRBJ2-1; weak D call: TRBD1 (5 bases). The CDR3 sequence is 15 residues long. Trimming left V 3 bases short and J 7 bases short, with 16 bases between. The germline gives CDR1 LNHDA, CDR2 SQIVND (reference sequence). CDR3 DNA sequence: TGTGCCAGTAGTATCGATGCAGGGTTCCCGAATGAGCAGTTCTTC. It translates to CASSIDAGFPNEQFF.

This clonotype has just a few counts. The chain joins TRBV24-1 to TRBJ2-1; D possibly corresponds to TRBD1 (5 bases). V shed 0 bases and J shed 7 bases, with 15 bases lying between them. Germline lookup yields CDR1 KGHDR and CDR2 SFDVKD. The CDR3 sequence is 16 residues long. Here the CDR3 DNA reads TGTGCCACCAGTGATTTGTTTGCCAAAGGGGTAAATGAGCAGTTCTTC. Its translation: CATSDLFAKGVNEQFF.

This rearrangement joins TRBV5-6 to TRBJ2-1, with TRBD1 matching over 7 bases. Germline trimming cut 4 bases from V and 2 bases from J; bases unmatched to any gene: 6. Germline V gene sequence: CDR1 SGHDT, CDR2 YYEEEE. This CDR3 has 15 amino acids. CDR3 DNA: TGTGCCAGCAGCCTCCCGGACAGGCCCTACAATGAGCAGTTCTTC. Residues: CASSLPDRPYNEQFF.